This TCR beta chain was documented in a study of T cell responses to AZD1222 COVID-19 vaccine. Study context: Second doses at about 4 or about 12 weeks were pooled. General study results and limits: Nearly half of unique spike-specific TCRs reportedly avoided B.1.351 and B.1.1.7 mutated regions.

The V and J ends lost 3 bases and 2 bases respectively, with 11 bases between them. The CDR3 contains 15 residues. Germline V gene lookup returns CDR1 LNHDA and CDR2 SQIVND (reference sequence). Method: immunoSEQ multiplex PCR; TCRdb's copy keeps in-frame clones and lacks some. The repertoire has 29,000 or so clones, about 93% of them found once; the top ten carry over 7.5%. Details on this clone: No antigen is known for it.

The chain has TRBV19 and TRBJ1-3; unclear D gene. The sequencing here drew on peripheral blood, taken on day 0 of AZD1222 vaccination. The TCR was taken from an adult in good health. The CDR3 sequence: CASSITSSAGNTIYF. Written as DNA, the CDR3 is TGTGCCAGTAGTATCACGTCGTCGGCTGGAAACACCATATATTTT.